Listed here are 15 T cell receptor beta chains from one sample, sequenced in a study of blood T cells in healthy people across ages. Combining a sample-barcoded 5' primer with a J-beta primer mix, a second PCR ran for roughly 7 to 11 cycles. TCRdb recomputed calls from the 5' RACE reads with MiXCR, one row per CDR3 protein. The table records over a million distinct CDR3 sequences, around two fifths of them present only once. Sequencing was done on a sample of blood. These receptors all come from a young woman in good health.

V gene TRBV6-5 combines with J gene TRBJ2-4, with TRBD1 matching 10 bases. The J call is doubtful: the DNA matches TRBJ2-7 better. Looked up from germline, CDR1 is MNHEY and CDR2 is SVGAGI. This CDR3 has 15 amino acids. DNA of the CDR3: TGTGCCAGCACCTTAAGACAGGGGGCGGGGTACGAGCAGTACTTC. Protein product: CASTLRQGAGYEQYF.

CDR3 amino acids: CASSITGLGQPQHF. The CDR3 DNA is TGTGCCAGCAGTATTACAGGGCTGGGGCAGCCCCAGCATTTT. The chain combines TRBV6-5 with TRBJ1-5, with a weak D call TRBD1 (6 bases). In germline, CDR1 is MNHEY, CDR2 SVGAGI. Trimming left V 5 bases short and J 7 bases short, with 15 bases between. This CDR3 has 14 amino acids.

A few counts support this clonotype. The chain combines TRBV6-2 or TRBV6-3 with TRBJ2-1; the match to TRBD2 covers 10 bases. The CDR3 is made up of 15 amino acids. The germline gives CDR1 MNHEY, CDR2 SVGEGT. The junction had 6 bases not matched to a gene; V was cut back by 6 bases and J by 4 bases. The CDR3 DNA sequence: TGTGCCAGCAGGATCGGACTAGCGGCATACAATGAGCAGTTCTTC. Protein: CASRIGLAAYNEQFF.

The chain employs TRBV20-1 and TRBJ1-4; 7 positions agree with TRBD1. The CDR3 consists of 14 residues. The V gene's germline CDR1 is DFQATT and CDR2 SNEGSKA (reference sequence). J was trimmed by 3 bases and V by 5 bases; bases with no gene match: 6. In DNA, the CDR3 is TGCAGTGCTCCAACAGGGGAAGCTAATGAAAAACTGTTTTTT. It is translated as CSAPTGEANEKLFF.

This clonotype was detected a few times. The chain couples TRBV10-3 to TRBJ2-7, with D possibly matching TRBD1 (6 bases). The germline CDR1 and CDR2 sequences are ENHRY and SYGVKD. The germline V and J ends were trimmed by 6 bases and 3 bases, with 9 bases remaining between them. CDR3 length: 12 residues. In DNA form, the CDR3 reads TGTGCCATCAGGTCGGACAGCTACGAGCAGTACTTC. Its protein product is CAIRSDSYEQYF.

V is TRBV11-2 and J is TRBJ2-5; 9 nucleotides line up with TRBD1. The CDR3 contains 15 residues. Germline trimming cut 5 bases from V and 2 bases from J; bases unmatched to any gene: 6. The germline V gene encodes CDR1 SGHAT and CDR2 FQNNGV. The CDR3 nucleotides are TGTGCCAGCAGCCAGGGGACAGGGAGACAAGAGACCCAGTACTTC. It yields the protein CASSQGTGRQETQYF.

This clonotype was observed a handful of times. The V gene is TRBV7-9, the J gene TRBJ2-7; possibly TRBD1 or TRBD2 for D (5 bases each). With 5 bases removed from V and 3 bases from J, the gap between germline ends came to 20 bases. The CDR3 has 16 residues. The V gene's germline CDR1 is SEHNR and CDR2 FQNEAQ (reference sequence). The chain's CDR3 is CASSTEPGPRVYEQYF. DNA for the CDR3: TGTGCCAGCAGCACGGAGCCGGGGCCCCGTGTCTACGAGCAGTACTTC.

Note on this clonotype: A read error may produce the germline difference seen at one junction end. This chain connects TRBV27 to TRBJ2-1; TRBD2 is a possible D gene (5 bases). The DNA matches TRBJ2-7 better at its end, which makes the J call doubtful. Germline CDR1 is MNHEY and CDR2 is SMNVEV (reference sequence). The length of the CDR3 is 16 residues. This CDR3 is CAGSFRPLRVDNEQYF. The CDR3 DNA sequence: TGTGCCGGCAGTTTTAGGCCGTTGAGGGTAGACAATGAGCAGTACTTC.

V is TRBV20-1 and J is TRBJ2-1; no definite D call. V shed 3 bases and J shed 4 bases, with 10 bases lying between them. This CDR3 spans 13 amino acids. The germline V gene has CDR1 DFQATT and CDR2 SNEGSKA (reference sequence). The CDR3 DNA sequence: TGCAGTGCTAGCGTACTTTCATACAATGAGCAGTTCTTC. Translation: CSASVLSYNEQFF.

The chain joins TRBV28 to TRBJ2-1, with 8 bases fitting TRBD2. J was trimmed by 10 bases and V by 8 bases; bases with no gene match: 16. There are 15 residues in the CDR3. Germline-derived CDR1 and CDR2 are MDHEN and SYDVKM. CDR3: CASPSTSEARGEQFF. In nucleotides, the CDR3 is TGTGCCAGCCCATCGACTAGCGAGGCCCGCGGAGAGCAGTTCTTC.

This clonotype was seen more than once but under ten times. DNA for the CDR3: TGCAGTGCTAGGTCGGGGGTACAAGAAAAACTGTTTTTT. Its translation is CSARSGVQEKLFF. The chain joins TRBV20-1 to TRBJ1-4, with D possibly being TRBD1 (5 bases). This CDR3 has 13 residues. Germline V CDR1 and CDR2: DFQATT, SNEGSKA (reference sequence). The V and J ends lost 3 bases and 8 bases respectively, with 13 bases between them.

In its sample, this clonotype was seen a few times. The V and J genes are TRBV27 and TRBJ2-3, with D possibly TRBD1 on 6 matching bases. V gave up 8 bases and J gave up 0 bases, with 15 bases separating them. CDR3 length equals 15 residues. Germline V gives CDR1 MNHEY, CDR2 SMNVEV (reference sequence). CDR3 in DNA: TGTGCCAGCGACAGGTTCCCGCCTAGCACAGATACGCAGTATTTT. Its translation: CASDRFPPSTDTQYF.

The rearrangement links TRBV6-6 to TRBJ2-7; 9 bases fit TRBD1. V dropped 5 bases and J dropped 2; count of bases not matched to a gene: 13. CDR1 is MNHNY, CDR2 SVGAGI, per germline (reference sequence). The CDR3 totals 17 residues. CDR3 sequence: CASSHPALGQGTYEQYF. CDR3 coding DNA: TGTGCCAGCAGTCACCCAGCTTTGGGACAGGGCACCTACGAGCAGTACTTC.

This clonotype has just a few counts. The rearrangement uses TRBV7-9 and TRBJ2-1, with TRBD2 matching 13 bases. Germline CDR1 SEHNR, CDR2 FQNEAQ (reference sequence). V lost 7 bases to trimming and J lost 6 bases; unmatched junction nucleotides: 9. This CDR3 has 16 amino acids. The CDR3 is CASTLPGLAGPNEQFF. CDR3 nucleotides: TGTGCCAGCACCCTTCCGGGACTAGCGGGACCCAATGAGCAGTTCTTC.

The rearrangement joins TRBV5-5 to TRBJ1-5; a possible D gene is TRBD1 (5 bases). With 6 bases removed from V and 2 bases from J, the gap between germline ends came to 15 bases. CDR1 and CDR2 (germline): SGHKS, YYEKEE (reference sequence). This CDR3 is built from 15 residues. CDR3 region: CASTPQGSGNQPQHF. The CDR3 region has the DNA TGTGCCAGCACCCCTCAGGGTTCGGGCAATCAGCCCCAGCATTTT.